The 10 T cell receptor beta chains presented below share a single source sample, sequenced in a study of T cells after yellow fever vaccination (dated by TCRdb to between 2018 and 2021). Libraries were prepared through 5' RACE. Instrument on record: Illumina NovaSeq 6000. The public reads were reprocessed in TCRdb via fastp at Q25 and MiXCR, keeping in-frame beta chains. Entries are consolidated by CDR3 protein sequence, retaining the most common genes and DNA. This sample lists hundreds of thousands of distinct CDR3 sequences; around 4% were detected once. About 25% of the sample is held by the ten biggest clonotypes. The treatment or condition label, read with the paper, signifies: live attenuated yellow fever vaccine strain. Sequencing was performed on PBMCs, taken on the day of the yellow fever booster vaccination. The receptors derive from a man between 18 and 29 years old who received the YFV17D yellow fever vaccine.

This clonotype was observed at least ten times. The rearrangement uses TRBV19 and TRBJ2-1; 9 bases agree with TRBD2. V dropped 0 bases and J dropped 2; count of bases not matched to a gene: 5. This CDR3 spans 17 amino acids. Germline V gives CDR1 LNHDA, CDR2 SQIVND (reference sequence). The CDR3 loop reads CASSIDLERGAYNEQFF. For the CDR3, the DNA is TGTGCCAGTAGTATAGATTTGGAGCGGGGGGCCTACAATGAGCAGTTCTTC.

This clonotype was seen repeatedly, ten times or more. V and J are TRBV2 and TRBJ1-6, with a weak D call TRBD1 (5 bases). The CDR3 runs 15 residues. The V gene's germline CDR1 is SNHLY and CDR2 FYNNEI. V was cut by 6 bases and J by 9 bases, with 18 bases left in between. For the CDR3, the DNA is TGTGCCAGCAGCGATGGGGGGACGGGCCGTTCACCCCTCCACTTT. It encodes CASSDGGTGRSPLHF.

The chain has TRBV5-6 and TRBJ1-1; the D is unclear. The CDR3 loop spans 14 amino acids. In germline, CDR1 is SGHDT, CDR2 YYEEEE. V gave up 3 bases and J gave up 4 bases, with 13 bases separating them. The CDR3 DNA is TGTGCCAGCAGCTGGGCCGACGGGAGCACTGAAGCTTTCTTT. Translating it yields CASSWADGSTEAFF.

V gene TRBV6-1 combines with J gene TRBJ2-5; tentative D call: TRBD1 (5 bases). In germline, CDR1 is MNHNS, CDR2 SASEGT. CDR3 length: 15 residues. Deletions cut 5 bases from V and 4 bases from J, with 17 bases between. CDR3 in amino acids: CASSSRTQRSETQYF. DNA of the CDR3: TGTGCCAGCAGTTCTCGGACACAGAGGTCAGAGACCCAGTACTTC.

J is TRBJ2-3 and V is TRBV7-2; tentatively, D is TRBD1 or TRBD2 (5 bases each). The CDR3 covers 15 residues. Germline lookup yields CDR1 SGHTA and CDR2 FQGNSA. V gave up 4 bases and J gave up 4 bases, with 15 bases separating them. The chain's CDR3 is CASSWGRRLSDTQYF. DNA for the CDR3: TGTGCCAGCAGCTGGGGACGGAGATTATCAGATACGCAGTATTTT. The full variable domain, in which reference TRBV7-2 and TRBJ2-3 provide the parts outside the CDR3, is GAGVSQSPSNKVTEKGKDVELRCDPISGHTALYWYRQSLGQGLEFLIYFQGNSAPDKSGLPSDRFSAERTGGSVSTLTIQRTQQEDSAVYLCASSWGRRLSDTQYFGPGTRLTVL.

Here the CDR3 DNA reads TGTGCCAGTAGTATGGGTCAGGCTTGGTCCGATGAGCAGTTCTTC. Its protein product is CASSMGQAWSDEQFF. This chain connects TRBV19 to TRBJ2-1; D unclear. Trimming pared 3 bases from V and 8 bases from J, leaving 17 bases between. Germline CDR1 and CDR2: LNHDA and SQIVND (reference sequence). The CDR3 has 15 residues.

This clonotype appeared many times. V and J are TRBV4-3 and TRBJ1-4; D gene uncertain. Germline values: CDR1 LGHNA, CDR2 YSLEER. The CDR3 contains 14 residues. V was clipped by 4 bases and J by 8 bases, with 14 bases between them. The CDR3 DNA sequence: TGCGCCAGCAGCCCGGACGTGGGCCGAGAAAAACTGTTTTTT. Translation: CASSPDVGREKLFF.

This clonotype was seen only a few times. V and J are TRBV12-3 or TRBV12-4 and TRBJ2-7; 7 nucleotides agree with TRBD1. The CDR3 is made up of 14 amino acids. The V gene end was trimmed by 5 bases and the J gene end by 2 bases; junction bases not matched to a gene: 6. The CDR3: CASSTRDRAYEQYV. The CDR3 DNA sequence: TGTGCCAGCAGTACCCGGGACAGAGCCTACGAGCAGTACGTC.

The V and J genes are TRBV15 and TRBJ1-1; no reliable D call. Germline-derived CDR1 and CDR2 are LNHNV and YYDKDF (reference sequence). Deletions cut 5 bases from V and 1 base from J, with 8 bases between. The CDR3 is 13 residues long. The DNA of the CDR3 is TGTGCCACCAGCGTTACGCCGAACACTGAAGCTTTCTTT. Translated: CATSVTPNTEAFF.

This clonotype was seen a handful of times. The chain combines TRBV12-3 or TRBV12-4 with TRBJ1-5, with 10 bases matching TRBD1. CDR3 length equals 15 residues. Trimming at V came to 6 bases and at J to 5 bases, leaving 7 bases not matched to a gene. Here the CDR3 reads CASRMLDRGDQPQHF. The CDR3 DNA follows: TGTGCCAGCAGAATGCTGGACAGGGGGGATCAGCCCCAGCATTTT.